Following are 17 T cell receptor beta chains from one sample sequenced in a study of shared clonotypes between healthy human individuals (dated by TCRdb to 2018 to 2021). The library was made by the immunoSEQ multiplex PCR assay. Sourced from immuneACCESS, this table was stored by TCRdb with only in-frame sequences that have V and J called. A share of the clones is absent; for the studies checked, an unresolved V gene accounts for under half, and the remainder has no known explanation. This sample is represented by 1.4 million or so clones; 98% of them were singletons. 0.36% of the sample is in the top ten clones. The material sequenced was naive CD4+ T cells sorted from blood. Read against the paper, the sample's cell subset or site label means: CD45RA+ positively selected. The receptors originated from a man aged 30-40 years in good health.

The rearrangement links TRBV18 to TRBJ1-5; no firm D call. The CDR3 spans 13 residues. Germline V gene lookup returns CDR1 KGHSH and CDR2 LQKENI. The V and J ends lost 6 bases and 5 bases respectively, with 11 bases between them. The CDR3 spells CASSFQADQPQHF. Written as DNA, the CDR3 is TGTGCCAGCTCCTTTCAGGCGGATCAGCCCCAGCATTTT.

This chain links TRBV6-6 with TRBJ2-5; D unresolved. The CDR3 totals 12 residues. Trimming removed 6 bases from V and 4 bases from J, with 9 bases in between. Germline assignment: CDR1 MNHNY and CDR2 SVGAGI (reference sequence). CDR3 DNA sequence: TGTGCCAGCAGCAACCTCCCAGAGACCCAGTACTTC. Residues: CASSNLPETQYF.

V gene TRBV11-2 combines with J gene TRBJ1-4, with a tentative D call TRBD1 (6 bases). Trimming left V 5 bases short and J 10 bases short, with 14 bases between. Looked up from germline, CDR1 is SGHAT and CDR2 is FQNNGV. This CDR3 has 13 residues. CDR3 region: CASSTNRDGKLFF. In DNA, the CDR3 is TGTGCCAGCAGCACCAACAGGGATGGAAAACTGTTTTTT.

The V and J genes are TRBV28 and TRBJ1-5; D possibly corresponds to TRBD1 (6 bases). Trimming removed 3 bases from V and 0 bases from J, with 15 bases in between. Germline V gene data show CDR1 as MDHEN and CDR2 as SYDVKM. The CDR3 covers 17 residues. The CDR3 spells CASSFRMGAVSNQPQHF. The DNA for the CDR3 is TGTGCCAGCAGTTTTCGTATGGGGGCCGTTAGCAATCAGCCCCAGCATTTT. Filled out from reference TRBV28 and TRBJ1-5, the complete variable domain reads DVKVTQSSRYLVKRTGEKVFLECVQDMDHENMFWYRQDPGLGLRLIYFSYDVKMKEKGDIPEGYSVSREKKERFSLILESASTNQTSMYLCASSFRMGAVSNQPQHFGDGTRLSIL.

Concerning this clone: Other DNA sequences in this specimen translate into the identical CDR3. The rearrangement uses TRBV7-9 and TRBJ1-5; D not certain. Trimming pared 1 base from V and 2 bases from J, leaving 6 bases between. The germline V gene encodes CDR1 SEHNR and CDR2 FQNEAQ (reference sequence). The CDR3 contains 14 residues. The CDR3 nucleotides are TGTGCCAGCAGCTTAGATAGGGGCAATCAGCCCCAGCATTTT. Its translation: CASSLDRGNQPQHF.

The CDR3 is CASSGTGSSYEQYF. The CDR3 DNA is TGTGCCAGCAGTGGGACAGGGTCGTCCTACGAGCAGTACTTC. The rearrangement uses TRBV6-1 and TRBJ2-7, with TRBD1 identical over 8 bases. V was clipped by 4 bases and J by 1 base; unmatched bases: 3. CDR1 MNHNS and CDR2 SASEGT come from the germline V gene. This CDR3 is 14 amino acids long.

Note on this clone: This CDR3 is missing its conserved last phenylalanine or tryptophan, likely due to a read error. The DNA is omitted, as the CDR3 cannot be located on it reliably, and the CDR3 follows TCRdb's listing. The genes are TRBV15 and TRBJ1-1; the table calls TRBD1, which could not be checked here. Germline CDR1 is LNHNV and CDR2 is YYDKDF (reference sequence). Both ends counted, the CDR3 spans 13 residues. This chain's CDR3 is CATSRDFLGFLTI.

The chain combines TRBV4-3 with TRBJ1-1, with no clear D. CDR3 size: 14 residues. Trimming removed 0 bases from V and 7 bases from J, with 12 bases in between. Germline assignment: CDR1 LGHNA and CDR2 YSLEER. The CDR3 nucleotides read TGCGCCAGCAGCCAAGATGTAGGGTTTGGTGAAGCTTTCTTT. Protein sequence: CASSQDVGFGEAFF.

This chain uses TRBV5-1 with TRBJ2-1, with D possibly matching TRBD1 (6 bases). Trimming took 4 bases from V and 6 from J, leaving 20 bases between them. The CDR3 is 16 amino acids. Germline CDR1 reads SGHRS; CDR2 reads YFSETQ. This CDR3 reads CASSLEPGQISNEQFF. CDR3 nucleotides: TGCGCCAGCAGCCTGGAACCGGGACAAATATCCAATGAGCAGTTCTTC. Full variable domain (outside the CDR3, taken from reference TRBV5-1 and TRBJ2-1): KAGVTQTPRYLIKTRGQQVTLSCSPISGHRSVSWYQQTPGQGLQFLFEYFSETQRNKGNFPGRFSGRQFSNSRSEMNVSTLELGDSALYLCASSLEPGQISNEQFFGPGTRLTVL.

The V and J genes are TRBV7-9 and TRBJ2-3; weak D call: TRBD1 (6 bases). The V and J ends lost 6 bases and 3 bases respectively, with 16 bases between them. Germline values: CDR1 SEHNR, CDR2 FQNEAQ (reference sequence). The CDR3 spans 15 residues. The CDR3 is CASSRATGSTDTQYF. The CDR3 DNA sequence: TGTGCCAGCAGTCGGGCGACAGGATCAACAGATACGCAGTATTTT.

The CDR3 region is CASSPQNSWEQEYTDTQYF. The CDR3 DNA sequence: TGTGCCAGCAGTCCCCAAAATTCGTGGGAACAGGAGTACACAGATACGCAGTATTTT. The J gene is TRBJ2-3, the V gene TRBV27, with D perhaps matching TRBD1 (5 bases). The CDR3 length is 19 residues. Germline V gene data show CDR1 as MNHEY and CDR2 as SMNVEV (reference sequence). V was trimmed by 5 bases and J by 2 bases, leaving 26 bases between them.

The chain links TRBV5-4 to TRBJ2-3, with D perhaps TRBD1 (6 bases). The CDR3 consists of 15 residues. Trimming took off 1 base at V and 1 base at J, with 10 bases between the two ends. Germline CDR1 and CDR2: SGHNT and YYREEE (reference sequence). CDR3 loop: CASSLKEGGTDTQYF. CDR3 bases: TGTGCCAGCAGCTTGAAAGAGGGGGGCACAGATACGCAGTATTTT.

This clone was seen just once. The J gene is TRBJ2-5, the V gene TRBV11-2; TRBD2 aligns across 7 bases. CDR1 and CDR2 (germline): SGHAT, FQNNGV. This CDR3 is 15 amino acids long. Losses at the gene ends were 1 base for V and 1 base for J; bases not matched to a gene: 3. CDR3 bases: TGTGCCAGCAGCTTAGGCGGCGGGAGCCAAGAGACCCAGTACTTC. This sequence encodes CASSLGGGSQETQYF.

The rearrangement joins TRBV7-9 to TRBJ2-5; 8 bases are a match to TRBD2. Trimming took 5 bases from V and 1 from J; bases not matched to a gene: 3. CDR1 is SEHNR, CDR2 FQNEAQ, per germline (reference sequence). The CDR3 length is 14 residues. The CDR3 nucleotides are TGTGCCAGCAGCGGGAGCGGGGGCCAAGAGACCCAGTACTTC. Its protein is CASSGSGGQETQYF.

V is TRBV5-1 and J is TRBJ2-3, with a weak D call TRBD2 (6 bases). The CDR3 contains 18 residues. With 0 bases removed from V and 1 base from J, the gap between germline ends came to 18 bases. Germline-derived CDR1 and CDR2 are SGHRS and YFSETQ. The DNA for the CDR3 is TGCGCCAGCAGCTTGGCCCATAGCGGAGAGCTTGGCACAGATACGCAGTATTTT. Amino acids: CASSLAHSGELGTDTQYF.

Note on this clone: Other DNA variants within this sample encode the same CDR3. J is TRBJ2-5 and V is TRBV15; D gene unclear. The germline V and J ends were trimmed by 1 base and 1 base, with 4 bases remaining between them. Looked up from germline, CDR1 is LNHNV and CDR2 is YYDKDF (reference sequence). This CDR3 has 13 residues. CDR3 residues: CATSRGLQETQYF. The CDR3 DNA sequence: TGTGCCACCAGCAGAGGACTCCAAGAGACCCAGTACTTC.

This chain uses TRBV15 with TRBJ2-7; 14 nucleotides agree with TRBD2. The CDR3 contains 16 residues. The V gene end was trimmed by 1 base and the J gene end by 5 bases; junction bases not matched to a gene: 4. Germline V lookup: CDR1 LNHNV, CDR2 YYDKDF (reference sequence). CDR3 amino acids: CATSRAGLAGGHEQYF. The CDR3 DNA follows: TGTGCCACCAGCAGAGCTGGACTAGCGGGAGGTCACGAGCAGTACTTC.